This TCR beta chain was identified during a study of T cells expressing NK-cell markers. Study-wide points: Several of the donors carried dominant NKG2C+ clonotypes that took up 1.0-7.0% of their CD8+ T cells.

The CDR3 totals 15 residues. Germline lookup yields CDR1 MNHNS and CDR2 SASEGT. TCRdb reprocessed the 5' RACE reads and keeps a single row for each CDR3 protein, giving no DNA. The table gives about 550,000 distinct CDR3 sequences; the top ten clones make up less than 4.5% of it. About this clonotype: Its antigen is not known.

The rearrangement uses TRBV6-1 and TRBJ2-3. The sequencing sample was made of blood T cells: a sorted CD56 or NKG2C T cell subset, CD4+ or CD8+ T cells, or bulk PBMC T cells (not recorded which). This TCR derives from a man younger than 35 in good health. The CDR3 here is CATRSGMGSTDTQYF.